This T cell receptor (beta chain) was retrieved from a study of regulatory T cells in long-lasting Graves disease. This clonotype was counted many times. Documented time point: newly diagnosed GD, antithyroid drugs for less than 3 months. PBMCs were the source of the RNA used for TCR sequencing. The V end lost 4 bases, the J end lost 3 bases, and 13 bases lay between the germline ends. Germline assignment: CDR1 KGHSH and CDR2 LQKENI. CDR3 length equals 15 residues. Arm-PCR of CDR3 regions and iRepertoire HTBI primers were the basis on which TCR beta libraries were built. TCRdb passed the multiplex PCR reads through MiXCR, listing each CDR3 protein once. In the table there are approximately 350,000 distinct CDR3 sequences, roughly 16% of which are singletons. This same sample was also part of a study on T cells in Graves' hyperthyroidism and ophthalmopathy.

The sequence was collected from a woman younger than 30 with Graves disease. This specimen was peripheral blood mononuclear cells (PBMCs), taken at new diagnosis, from a patient treated with antithyroid drugs. The chain uses TRBV18 and TRBJ1-5, with D possibly being TRBD1 (6 bases). CDR3 protein: CASSLDRTANQPQHF. The CDR3 DNA reads TGTGCCAGCTCACTAGACAGGACTGCCAATCAGCCCCAGCATTTT.